The clone carrying this T cell receptor beta chain occurred many times. The ends lost 2 bases at V and 8 bases at J; junction bases unmatched: 5. Germline CDR1 reads MGHRA; CDR2 reads YSYEKL. The CDR3 is 13 residues long. It was RNA transcripts that yielded the amplified TCR beta CDR3 regions. The TCR CDR3 was amplified in a first-round RT-PCR using the HTBI primer set. TCRdb re-derived calls from the multiplex PCR reads in MiXCR, one entry per CDR3 protein. The sample contains fewer than 110,000 distinct CDR3 sequences, around 50% of which appear only once. The data are from a study of T cells in Graves' hyperthyroidism and ophthalmopathy.

This TCR came from a middle-aged man with Graves' hyperthyroidism. Sequenced sample: blood. The J gene is TRBJ1-2, the V gene TRBV4-1, with 7 bases that match TRBD1. CDR3 loop: CASSQNRGGGYTF. As DNA, the CDR3 is TGCGCCAGCAGCCAAAACAGGGGCGGAGGCTACACCTTC.